This T cell receptor (beta chain) was documented in a study of neoadjuvant anti-PD-1 for oral cavity cancer. Relative to its sample, this clone is medium-sized (0.01 to 0.1%). What it binds is unknown. Libraries were prepared by immunoSEQ multiplex PCR; TCRdb keeps only in-frame clonotypes and omits some of them. Of around 13,000 clones listed, about 70% are singletons. V was shortened by 6 bases and J by 0 bases, with 9 bases between the two germline ends. CDR3 length equals 15 residues. Looked up from germline, CDR1 is SNHLY and CDR2 is FYNNEI. Study observations and caveats: TCR analyses covered only a few patients per response group. Higher pretreatment blood Treg/Th17 ratios correlated with higher pretreatment blood and lower post-treatment tumor TCRbeta clonality.

The rearrangement uses TRBV2 and TRBJ2-6; D gene unclear. The receptor's source is a person between 40 and 80 years old with oral cavity squamous cell carcinoma. This specimen was PBMCs, taken before nivolumab (anti-PD-1) treatment. The CDR3 reads CASRESGSGANVLTF. DNA for the CDR3: TGTGCCAGCAGGGAGTCGGGCTCTGGGGCCAACGTCCTGACTTTC.